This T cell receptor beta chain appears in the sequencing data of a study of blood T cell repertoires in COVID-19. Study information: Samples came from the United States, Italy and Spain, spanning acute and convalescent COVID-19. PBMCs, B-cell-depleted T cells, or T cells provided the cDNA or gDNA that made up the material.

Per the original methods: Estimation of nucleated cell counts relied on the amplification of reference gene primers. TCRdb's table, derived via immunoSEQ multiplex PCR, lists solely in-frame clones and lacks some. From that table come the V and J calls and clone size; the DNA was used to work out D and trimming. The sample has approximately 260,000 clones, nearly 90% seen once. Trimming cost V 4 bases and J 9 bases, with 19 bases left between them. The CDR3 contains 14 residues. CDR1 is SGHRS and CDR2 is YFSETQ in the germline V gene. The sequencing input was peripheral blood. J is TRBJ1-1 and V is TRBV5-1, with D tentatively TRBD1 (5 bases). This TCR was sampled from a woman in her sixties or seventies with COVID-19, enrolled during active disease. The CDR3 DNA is TGCGCCAGCAGCCCGGGACCGGAGGGTCAGAAAGCTTTCTTT. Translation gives CASSPGPEGQKAFF.